These 2 T cell receptor beta chains came from one sample sequenced in a study of cytomegalovirus exposure and HLA in healthy donors. The PCR made use of 60 Vbeta and 13 Jbeta primers. TCRdb keeps only in-frame clones here, not all; method: immunoSEQ multiplex PCR. The sample holds 60,000 to 85,000 clones, 78% seen once. Sample: PBMCs. These receptors were obtained from a man aged 35 to 55 in good health and CMV-seronegative.

The genes are TRBV19 and TRBJ1-5; D is possibly TRBD1 (5 bases). Germline-derived CDR1 and CDR2 are LNHDA and SQIVND (reference sequence). Trimming took off 0 bases at V and 3 bases at J, with 9 bases between the two ends. CDR3 length equals 15 residues. In DNA form, the CDR3 reads TGTGCCAGTAGTATAGATCACAGGCTCAATCAGCCCCAGCATTTT. Protein: CASSIDHRLNQPQHF. Full variable domain (outside the CDR3, taken from reference TRBV19 and TRBJ1-5): DGGITQSPKYLFRKEGQNVTLSCEQNLNHDAMYWYRQDPGQGLRLIYYSQIVNDFQKGDIAEGYSVSREKKESFPLTVTSAQKNPTAFYLCASSIDHRLNQPQHFGDGTRLSIL.

J is TRBJ2-7 and V is TRBV7-2, with D perhaps TRBD2 (6 bases). CDR1 is SGHTA and CDR2 is FQGNSA in the germline V gene. CDR3 length: 14 amino acids. Trimming stripped 8 bases from V and 1 base from J, with 15 bases between. The CDR3 nucleotides are TGTGCCAGCGGCTCGGGAGCGGGTTCCTACGAGCAGTACTTC. As protein: CASGSGAGSYEQYF. Combining the CDR3 with reference TRBV7-2 and TRBJ2-7 gives the whole variable domain GAGVSQSPSNKVTEKGKDVELRCDPISGHTALYWYRQSLGQGLEFLIYFQGNSAPDKSGLPSDRFSAERTGGSVSTLTIQRTQQEDSAVYLCASGSGAGSYEQYFGPGTRLTVT.